This paragraph reports one T cell receptor beta chain. Trimming cost V 7 bases and J 0 bases, with 10 bases left between them. The CDR3 totals 13 residues. TCRdb's table, derived via immunoSEQ multiplex PCR, lists solely in-frame clones and lacks some. The sample has around 340,000 clones, 85% to 95% seen once. This sample is drawn from a study of brain T cells in children with intractable seizures. Time point specified: blood from clinic visit 5 months post-surgery; TSC patient then seizure free. This receptor was identified in a boy less than two years old with tuberous sclerosis and intractable seizures. Here the sequenced sample was peripheral blood, taken 4 to 5 months after surgery. The J gene is TRBJ2-7, the V gene TRBV12-3 or TRBV12-4; perhaps TRBD2 as D (6 bases). CDR3 in amino acids: CASKSGGSYEQYF. CDR3 bases: TGTGCCAGCAAGTCCGGGGGCTCCTACGAGCAGTACTTC.